The TCR beta chain under discussion was sequenced for a study of T cell repertoires in cytomegalovirus infection. General observations from the study: Cumulative public TCR beta family frequency identified carriers of CMV plus the relevant HLA. HLA-C-restricted CMV-specific TCR beta clonotypes prevailed in the ex vivo response.

The sample holds a few counts of this clonotype. Its target is not known. TCRdb independently ran MiXCR on the reads; one entry per CDR3 protein. The sample has about 260,000 distinct CDR3 sequences; about 13% are singletons. Trimming cost V 7 bases and J 4 bases, with 16 bases left between them. This CDR3 has 14 residues. Per the germline V gene, CDR1 is MNHEY and CDR2 is SVGAGI. Material for sequencing was PBMCs. V gene TRBV6-5 combines with J gene TRBJ1-1; TRBD1 is a possible D gene (6 bases). The origin of this receptor is a human donor in good health (CMV status not recorded). Some clones in this sample may be carry-over from other donors' samples. As DNA, the CDR3 is TGTGCCAGCAACTCGGGGGGGCTGGGCACTGAAGCTTTCTTT. Its protein product is CASNSGGLGTEAFF.